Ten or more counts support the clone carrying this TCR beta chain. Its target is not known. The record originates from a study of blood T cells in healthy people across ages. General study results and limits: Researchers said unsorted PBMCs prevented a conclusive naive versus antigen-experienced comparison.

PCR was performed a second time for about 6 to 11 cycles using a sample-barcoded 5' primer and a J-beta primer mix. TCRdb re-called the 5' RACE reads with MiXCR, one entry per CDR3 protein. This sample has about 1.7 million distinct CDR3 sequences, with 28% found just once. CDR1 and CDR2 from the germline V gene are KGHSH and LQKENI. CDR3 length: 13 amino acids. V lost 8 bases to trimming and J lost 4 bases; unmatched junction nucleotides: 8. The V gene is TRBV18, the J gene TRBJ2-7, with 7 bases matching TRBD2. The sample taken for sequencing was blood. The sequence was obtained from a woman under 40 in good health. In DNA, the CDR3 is TGTGCCAGCAGTCCTCCGGGGGGATACGAGCAGTACTTC. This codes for CASSPPGGYEQYF.